A single T cell receptor (beta chain) is shown here with its context. The antigen is unknown. Trimming pared 6 bases from V and 3 bases from J, leaving 15 bases between. The germline CDR1 and CDR2 sequences are SNHLY and FYNNEI. This CDR3 has 15 residues. Here immunoSEQ multiplex PCR was the method, and the copy in TCRdb shows in-frame clones only, minus some. The sample lists approximately 100,000 clones; approximately 91% were seen once. This record comes from a study of T cell responses to AZD1222 COVID-19 vaccine. General study results and limits: Of spike-specific TCRs, nearly half reportedly target regions left unmutated in variants.

This rearrangement joins TRBV2 to TRBJ2-1; tentative D call: TRBD2 (6 bases). The TCR comes from an adult in good health. This specimen consisted of peripheral blood, obtained on day 0 of AZD1222 vaccination. CDR3 sequence (DNA): TGTGCCAGCAGGGATAGCGGAACCTTCTACAATGAGCAGTTCTTC. Protein product: CASRDSGTFYNEQFF. Supplemented by reference TRBV2 and TRBJ2-1, the full variable domain reads EPEVTQTPSHQVTQMGQEVILRCVPISNHLYFYWYRQILGQKVEFLVSFYNNEISEKSEIFDDQFSVERPDGSNFTLKIRSTKLEDSAMYFCASRDSGTFYNEQFFGPGTRLTVL.